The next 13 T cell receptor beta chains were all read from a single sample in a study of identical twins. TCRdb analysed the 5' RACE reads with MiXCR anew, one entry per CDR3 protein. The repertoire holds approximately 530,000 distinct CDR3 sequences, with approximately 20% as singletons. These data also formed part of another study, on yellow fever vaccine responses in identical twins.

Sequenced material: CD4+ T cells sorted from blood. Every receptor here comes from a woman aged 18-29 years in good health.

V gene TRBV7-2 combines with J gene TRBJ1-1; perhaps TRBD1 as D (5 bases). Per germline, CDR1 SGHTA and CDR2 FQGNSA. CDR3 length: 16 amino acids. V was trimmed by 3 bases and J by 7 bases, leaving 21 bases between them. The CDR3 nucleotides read TGTGCCAGCAGCTTCGATCCGGTCAGGGTATTTGGTGAAGCTTTCTTT. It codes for CASSFDPVRVFGEAFF. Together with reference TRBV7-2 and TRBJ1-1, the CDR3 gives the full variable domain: GAGVSQSPSNKVTEKGKDVELRCDPISGHTALYWYRQSLGQGLEFLIYFQGNSAPDKSGLPSDRFSAERTGGSVSTLTIQRTQQEDSAVYLCASSFDPVRVFGEAFFGQGTRLTVV.

The CDR3 coding sequence is TGTGCCAGCAGCTTAACCTCCCAGTCCGGGGAGCTGTTTTTT. Translating gives CASSLTSQSGELFF. The rearrangement joins TRBV7-3 to TRBJ2-2; D remains ambiguous. V gave up 0 bases and J gave up 6 bases, with 8 bases separating them. Looked up from germline, CDR1 is SGHTA and CDR2 is FQGTGA. The CDR3 contains 14 residues.

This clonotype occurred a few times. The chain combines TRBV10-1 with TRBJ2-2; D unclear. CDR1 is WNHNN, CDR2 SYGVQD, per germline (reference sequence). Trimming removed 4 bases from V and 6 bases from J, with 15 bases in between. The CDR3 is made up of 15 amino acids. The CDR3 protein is CASSAWGPVAGELFF. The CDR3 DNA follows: TGCGCCAGCAGTGCTTGGGGTCCGGTCGCCGGGGAGCTGTTTTTT.

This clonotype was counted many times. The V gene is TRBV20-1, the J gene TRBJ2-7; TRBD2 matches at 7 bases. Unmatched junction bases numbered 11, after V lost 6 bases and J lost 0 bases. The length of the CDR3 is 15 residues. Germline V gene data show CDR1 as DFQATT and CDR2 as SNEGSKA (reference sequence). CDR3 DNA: TGCAGTGCGAGATGGATGGGCGGGAGCTCCTACGAGCAGTACTTC. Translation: CSARWMGGSSYEQYF.

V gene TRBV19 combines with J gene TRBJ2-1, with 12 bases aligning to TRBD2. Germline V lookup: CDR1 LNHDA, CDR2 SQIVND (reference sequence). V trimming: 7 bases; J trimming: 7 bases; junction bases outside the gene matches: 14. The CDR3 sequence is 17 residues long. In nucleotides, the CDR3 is TGTGCCAGTACCATAGCGTCGGGACTAGCGGGTTGGAATGAGCAGTTCTTC. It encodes CASTIASGLAGWNEQFF. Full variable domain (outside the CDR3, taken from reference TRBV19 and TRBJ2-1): DGGITQSPKYLFRKEGQNVTLSCEQNLNHDAMYWYRQDPGQGLRLIYYSQIVNDFQKGDIAEGYSVSREKKESFPLTVTSAQKNPTAFYLCASTIASGLAGWNEQFFGPGTRLTVL.

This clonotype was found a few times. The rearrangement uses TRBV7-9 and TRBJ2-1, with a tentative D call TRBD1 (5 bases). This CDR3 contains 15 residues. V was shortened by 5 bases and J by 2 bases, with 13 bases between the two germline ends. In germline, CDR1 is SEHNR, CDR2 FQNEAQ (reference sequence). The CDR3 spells CASSNQGGPYNEQFF. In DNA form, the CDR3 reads TGTGCCAGCAGCAACCAGGGTGGGCCCTACAATGAGCAGTTCTTC.

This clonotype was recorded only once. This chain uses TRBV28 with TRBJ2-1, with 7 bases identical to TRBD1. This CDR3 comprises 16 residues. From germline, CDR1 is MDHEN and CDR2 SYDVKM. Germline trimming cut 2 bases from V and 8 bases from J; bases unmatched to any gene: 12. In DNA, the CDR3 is TGTGCCAGCAGTTTAGGAACGGGACAGAAAGTCCATGAGCAGTTCTTC. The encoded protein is CASSLGTGQKVHEQFF.

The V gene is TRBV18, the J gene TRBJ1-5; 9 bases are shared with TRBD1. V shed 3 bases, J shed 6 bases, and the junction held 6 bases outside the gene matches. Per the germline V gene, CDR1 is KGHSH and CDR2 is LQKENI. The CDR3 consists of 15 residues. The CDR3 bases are TGTGCCAGCTCACCCGCGGGACAGGGTGCTCAGCCCCAGCATTTT. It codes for CASSPAGQGAQPQHF.

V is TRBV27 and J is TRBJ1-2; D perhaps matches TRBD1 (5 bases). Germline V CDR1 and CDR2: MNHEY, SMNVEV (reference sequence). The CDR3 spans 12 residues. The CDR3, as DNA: TGTGAAGAGGGGAAGGGCTACTATGGCTACACCTTC. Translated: CEEGKGYYGYTF.

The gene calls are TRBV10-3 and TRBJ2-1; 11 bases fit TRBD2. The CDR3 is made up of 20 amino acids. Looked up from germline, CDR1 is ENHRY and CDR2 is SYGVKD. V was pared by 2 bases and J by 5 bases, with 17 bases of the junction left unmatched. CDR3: CAISEPGTSGPQHYNNEQFF. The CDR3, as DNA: TGTGCCATCAGTGAGCCTGGGACTAGCGGACCTCAGCATTATAACAATGAGCAGTTCTTC.

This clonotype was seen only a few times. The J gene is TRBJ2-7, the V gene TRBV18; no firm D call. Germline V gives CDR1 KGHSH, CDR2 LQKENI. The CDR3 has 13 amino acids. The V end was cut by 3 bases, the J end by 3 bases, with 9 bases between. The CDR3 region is CASSPIKGYEQYV. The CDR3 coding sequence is TGTGCCAGCTCACCTATAAAGGGCTACGAGCAGTACGTC.

In DNA, the CDR3 is TGTGCCAGCACCTCGACTAGCGGGGTTTTTGAGCAGTTCTTC. Protein product: CASTSTSGVFEQFF. The genes are TRBV6-2 or TRBV6-3 and TRBJ2-1; 11 nucleotides agree with TRBD2. The junction had 8 bases not matched to a gene; V was cut back by 7 bases and J by 9 bases. Germline CDR1 is MNHEY and CDR2 is SVGEGT. The CDR3 has 14 residues.

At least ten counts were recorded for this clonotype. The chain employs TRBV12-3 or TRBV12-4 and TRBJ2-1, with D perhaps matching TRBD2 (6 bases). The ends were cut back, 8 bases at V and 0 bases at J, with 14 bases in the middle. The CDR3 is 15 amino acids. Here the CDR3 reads CASLGGVTSYNEQFF. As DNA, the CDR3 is TGTGCCAGCCTAGGAGGGGTTACCTCCTACAATGAGCAGTTCTTC.